The 2 T cell receptor beta chains below all came from one sample that was sequenced in a study of OX40 agonist ivuxolimab in advanced cancers. Some clones are missing from TCRdb's copy, which holds only in-frame ones; the method was immunoSEQ multiplex PCR. Of about 90,000 clones in the sample, approximately 91% were seen once. The sample in question was CD4+ or CD8+ T cells sorted from blood, obtained in a trial of the OX40 agonist ivuxolimab. All receptors derive from an adult with an advanced solid tumor such as melanoma, head and neck, liver or kidney cancer.

The J gene is TRBJ2-7, the V gene TRBV5-5; 8 positions match TRBD2. With 1 base clipped from V and 2 bases from J, the junction kept 2 bases outside the gene matches. CDR1 is SGHKS, CDR2 YYEKEE, per germline (reference sequence). This CDR3 spans 14 amino acids. The CDR3 DNA is TGTGCCAGCAGCTTGTTAGCGGGACCCTACGAGCAGTACTTC. It codes for CASSLLAGPYEQYF.

V and J are TRBV28 and TRBJ2-7, with TRBD1 matching over 7 bases. The CDR3 spans 14 residues. The V gene's germline CDR1 is MDHEN and CDR2 SYDVKM. The V gene end was trimmed by 5 bases and the J gene end by 1 base; junction bases not matched to a gene: 5. The CDR3 nucleotides read TGTGCCAGCAGTACCTACAGGGGATCCTACGAGCAGTACTTC. It codes for CASSTYRGSYEQYF.